This T cell receptor (beta chain) is from a study of shared clonotypes between healthy human individuals (dated by TCRdb to about 2020). Background on the whole study: The cohort comprised a couple of women and a few men aged 18 to 49 years. For each donor, CD4 naive and CD4 memory were each given three plates, CD8 naive was given two plates, and CD8 memory was given one plate. The study deeply sequenced blood TCR repertoires of about 5 healthy adults to estimate repertoire size and the extent of clonotype sharing between individuals. Different laboratories and diverse techniques were used to prepare libraries and sequence TCR repertoires, to increase sequencing depth and limit assay-specific biases. Between about 0.94 and 8.9 billion PBMCs per donor were obtained by leukapheresis.

Using the deep immunoSEQ assay, multiplex PCR amplified TCR CDR3 regions from genomic DNA. Genomic DNA extracted from each cell subset was distributed evenly over all wells of several immunoSEQ 96-well plates, and each plate served as one replicate. For sorted subsets, approximately 200 ng of genomic DNA, equivalent to some 30,000 T cell genomes, went into each replicate PCR. Purified libraries were measured with a Qubit 3.0 fluorometer, size-checked on a Bioanalyzer 2100, and measured again with the KAPA Library Quantification kit. Every immunoSEQ 96-well plate was sequenced on a dedicated single-read 150-cycle Illumina NextSeq 550 flow cell. On the study's bioinformatics: Because the immunoSEQ output included only junctional sequences and no quality scores, the filtering could not be the same as the filtering used for full-length reads. To assign V/J genes and CDR3, sequences were annotated using PyIR, a Python wrapper for IgBLAST v1.9, with IMGT germline references. Reads with weak V/J assignments (E-value above 1e-6), missing CDR3, stop codons, out-of-frame junctions, or ambiguous translated residues were removed. A V3J clonotype was defined by an identical inferred V gene, J gene, and CDR3 amino acid sequence. To compute the percentage overlap between repertoires, the number of shared unique clonotypes was divided by the size of the smaller repertoire. Three approaches were used to assess repertoire richness: RTK rarefaction, the Chao1 estimator, and Recon v2.1 estimates of unobserved clonotypes. OLGA was used to compute generation probabilities for all TCRbeta clonotypes that the gDNA method yielded from a handful of donors. TCRdb re-hosts the immuneACCESS table, in-frame sequences only. Its copies lack some clones; in the studies checked, an unresolved V gene accounts for under half of them, and the cause for the rest is not known. Clone size and the V and J calls come from that table; the DNA yielded D and trimming. This sample lists around 2.1 million clones; 85% to 95% were detected once. Under 2% of the sample goes to the ten largest clones.

CD8 naive samples were CD45RO-negative cells positively selected for CCR7, giving a CD45RA+CCR7+ population that excluded TemRA cells. Donors were healthy HIV-negative adults with no recently reported acute infections or vaccinations. Only Caucasian adults living in Nashville, Tennessee, USA were represented among the donors. After blood collection by leukapheresis, PBMCs were isolated using Ficoll-Histopaque density gradient centrifugation and then cryopreserved in the vapor phase of liquid nitrogen. Analytical flow cytometry was used to check the purity and quantity of each magnetically sorted T cell population. From each sorted fraction, genomic DNA was isolated and quantified by UV absorbance on a Nanodrop 2000c. Concerning this clone: Its antigen remains unidentified. Per-base qualities were not stored, and no clone one base away is much larger. The same CDR3 is also encoded by other DNA sequences in this sample.

Beyond this particular receptor, the publication reports: Across four donors, around 5% of naive CD4, over 3% of naive CD8, approximately 2.5% of memory CD4, and around 0.4% of memory CD8 clonotypes were shared. Rarefaction of sorted-subset datasets indicated incomplete sequencing despite the large sequencing depth. Pairwise subsampling indicated that sequencing depth was expected to affect the degree of clonotype sharing among donors. The genetic and exposure-history diversity represented was limited by the small number of donors. Clonotypes shared by all four sorted-subset donors showed higher generation probabilities than non-shared clonotypes. Naive subsets generally had larger estimated clonotype richness than memory subsets did. Sampling was restricted to blood, and TCR repertoires in tissues likely differ from the TCR repertoires found in blood.

The clonotype was recovered from a man in his late teens or twenties in good health. Some clones in this sample may be carry-over from other donors' samples. Sequences were obtained from naive CD8+ T cells from PBMCs. The label giving this sample's cell subset or site can be read as: CD45RA+CCR7+.

The DNA reads as follows: TGCAGTGCTAAGATTTACAATGAGCAGTTCTTC. This translates into CSAKIYNEQFF. The sequence links TRBV20-1 to TRBJ2-1; confidence is insufficient to name the D gene. Inclusive of the bounding cysteine and phenylalanine, the CDR3 is 11 residues long. CDR3 DNA only is kept here, 33 bases in frame from base 1. V is pared back by 4 bases and J by 4 bases, with 5 bases lying between the germline termini. CDR1 and CDR2, per the germline V gene (reference sequence), are DFQATT and SNEGSKA.